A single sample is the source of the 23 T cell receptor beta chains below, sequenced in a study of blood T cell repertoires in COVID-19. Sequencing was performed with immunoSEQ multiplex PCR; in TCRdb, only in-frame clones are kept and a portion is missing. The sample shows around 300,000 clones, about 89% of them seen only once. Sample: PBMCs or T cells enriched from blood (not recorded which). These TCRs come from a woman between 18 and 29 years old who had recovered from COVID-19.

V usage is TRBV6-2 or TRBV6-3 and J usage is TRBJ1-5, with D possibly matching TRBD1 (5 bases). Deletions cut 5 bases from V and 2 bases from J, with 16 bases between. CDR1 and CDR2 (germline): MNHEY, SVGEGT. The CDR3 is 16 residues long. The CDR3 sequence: CASSPLTQGGNQPQHF. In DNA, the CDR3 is TGTGCCAGCAGTCCCTTGACTCAGGGCGGCAATCAGCCCCAGCATTTT.

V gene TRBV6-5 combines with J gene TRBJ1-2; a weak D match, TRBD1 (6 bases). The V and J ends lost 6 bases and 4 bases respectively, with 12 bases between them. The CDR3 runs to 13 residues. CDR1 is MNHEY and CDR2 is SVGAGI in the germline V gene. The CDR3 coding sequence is TGTGCCAGCAGGGGAAGGGGGACCTATGGCTACACCTTC. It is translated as CASRGRGTYGYTF.

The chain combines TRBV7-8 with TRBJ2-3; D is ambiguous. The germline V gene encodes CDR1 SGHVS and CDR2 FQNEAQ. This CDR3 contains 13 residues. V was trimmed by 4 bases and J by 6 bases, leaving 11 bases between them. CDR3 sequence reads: CASSWSISDTQYF. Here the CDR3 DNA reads TGTGCCAGCAGCTGGAGCATCTCGGATACGCAGTATTTT.

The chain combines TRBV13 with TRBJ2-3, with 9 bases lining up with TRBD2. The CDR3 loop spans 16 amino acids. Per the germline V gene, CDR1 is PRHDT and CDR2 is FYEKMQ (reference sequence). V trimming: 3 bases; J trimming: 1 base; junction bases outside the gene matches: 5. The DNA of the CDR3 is TGTGCCAGCAGCTTGGCTAGCGGGGTCCGCACAGATACGCAGTATTTT. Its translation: CASSLASGVRTDTQYF.

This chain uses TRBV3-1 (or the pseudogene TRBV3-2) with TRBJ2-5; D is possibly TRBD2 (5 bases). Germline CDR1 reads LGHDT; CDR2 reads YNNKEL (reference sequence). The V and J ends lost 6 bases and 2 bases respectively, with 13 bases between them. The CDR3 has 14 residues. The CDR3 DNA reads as TGTGCCAGCAGTCACCGAGGGCGACAAGAGACCCAGTACTTC. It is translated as CASSHRGRQETQYF.

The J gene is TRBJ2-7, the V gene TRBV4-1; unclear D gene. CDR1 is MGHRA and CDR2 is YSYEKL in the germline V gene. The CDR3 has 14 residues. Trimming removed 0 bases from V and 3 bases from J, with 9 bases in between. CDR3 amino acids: CASSQESNGYEQYF. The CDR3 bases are TGCGCCAGCAGCCAAGAATCAAACGGCTACGAGCAGTACTTC.

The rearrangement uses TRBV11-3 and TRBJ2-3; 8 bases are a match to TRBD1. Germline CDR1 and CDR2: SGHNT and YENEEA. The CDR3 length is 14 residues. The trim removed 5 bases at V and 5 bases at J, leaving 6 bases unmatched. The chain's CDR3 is CASSQDRGRDTQYF. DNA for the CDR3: TGTGCCAGCAGCCAAGACAGGGGTCGAGATACGCAGTATTTT.

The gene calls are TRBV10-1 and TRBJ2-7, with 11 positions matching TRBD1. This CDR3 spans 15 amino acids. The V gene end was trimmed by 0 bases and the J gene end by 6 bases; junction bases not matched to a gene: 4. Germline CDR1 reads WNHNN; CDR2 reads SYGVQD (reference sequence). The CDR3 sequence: CASSESWGQGVEQYF. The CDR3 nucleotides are TGCGCCAGCAGTGAGTCGTGGGGACAGGGGGTCGAGCAGTACTTC.

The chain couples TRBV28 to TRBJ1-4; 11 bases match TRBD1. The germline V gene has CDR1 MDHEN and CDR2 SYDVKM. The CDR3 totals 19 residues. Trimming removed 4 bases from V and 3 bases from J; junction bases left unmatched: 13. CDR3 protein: CASSSLGTGGGVANEKLFF. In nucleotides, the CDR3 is TGTGCCAGCAGTTCTTTGGGGACAGGGGGAGGTGTGGCTAATGAAAAACTGTTTTTT.

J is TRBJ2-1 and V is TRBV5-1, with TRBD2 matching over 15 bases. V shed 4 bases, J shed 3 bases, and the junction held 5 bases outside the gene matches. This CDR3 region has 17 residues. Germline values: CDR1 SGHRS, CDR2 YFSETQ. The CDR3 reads CASSTGLAGGLYNEQFF. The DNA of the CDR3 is TGCGCCAGCAGCACGGGACTAGCGGGGGGCCTCTACAATGAGCAGTTCTTC.

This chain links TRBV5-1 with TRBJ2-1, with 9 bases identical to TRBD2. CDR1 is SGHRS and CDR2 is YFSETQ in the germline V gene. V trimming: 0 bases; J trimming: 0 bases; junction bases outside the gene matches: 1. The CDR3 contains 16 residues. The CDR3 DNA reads TGCGCCAGCAGCTTGGGGACTAGCGACTCCTACAATGAGCAGTTCTTC. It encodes CASSLGTSDSYNEQFF.

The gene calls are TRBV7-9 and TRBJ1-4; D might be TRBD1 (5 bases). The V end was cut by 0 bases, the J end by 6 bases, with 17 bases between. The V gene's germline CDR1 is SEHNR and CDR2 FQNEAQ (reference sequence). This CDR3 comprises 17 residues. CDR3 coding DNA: TGTGCCAGCAGCTTAGCGTTTTGGCGGGAAGGGGATGAAAAACTGTTTTTT. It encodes CASSLAFWREGDEKLFF.

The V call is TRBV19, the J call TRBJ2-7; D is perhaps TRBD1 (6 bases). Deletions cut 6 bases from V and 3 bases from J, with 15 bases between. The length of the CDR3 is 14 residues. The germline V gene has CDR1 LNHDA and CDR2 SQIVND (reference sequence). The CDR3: CASSPSGVNYEQYF. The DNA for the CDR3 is TGTGCCAGTAGCCCCTCAGGGGTTAACTACGAGCAGTACTTC.

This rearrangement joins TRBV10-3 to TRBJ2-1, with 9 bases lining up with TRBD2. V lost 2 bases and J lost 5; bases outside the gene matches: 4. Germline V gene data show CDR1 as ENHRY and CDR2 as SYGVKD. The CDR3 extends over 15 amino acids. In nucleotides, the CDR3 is TGTGCCATCAGTGAGAGCGGGGGGAGGGACAATGAGCAGTTCTTC. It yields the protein CAISESGGRDNEQFF.

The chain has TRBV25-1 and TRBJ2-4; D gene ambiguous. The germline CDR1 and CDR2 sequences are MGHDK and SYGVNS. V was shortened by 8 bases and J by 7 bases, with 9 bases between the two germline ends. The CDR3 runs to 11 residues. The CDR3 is CASSEQNIQYF. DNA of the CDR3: TGTGCCAGCTCCGAACAGAACATTCAGTACTTC.

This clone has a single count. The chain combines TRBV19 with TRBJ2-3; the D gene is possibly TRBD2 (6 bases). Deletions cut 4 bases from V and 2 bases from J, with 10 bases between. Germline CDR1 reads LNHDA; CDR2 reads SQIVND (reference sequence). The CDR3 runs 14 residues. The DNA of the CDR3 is TGTGCCAGTAGTAAGGGACTTAACACAGATACGCAGTATTTT. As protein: CASSKGLNTDTQYF.

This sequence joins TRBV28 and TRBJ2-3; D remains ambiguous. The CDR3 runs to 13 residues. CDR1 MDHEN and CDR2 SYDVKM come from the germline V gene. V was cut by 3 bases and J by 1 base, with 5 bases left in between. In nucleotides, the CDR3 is TGTGCCAGCAGTTTCTCAGGCACAGATACGCAGTATTTT. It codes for CASSFSGTDTQYF.

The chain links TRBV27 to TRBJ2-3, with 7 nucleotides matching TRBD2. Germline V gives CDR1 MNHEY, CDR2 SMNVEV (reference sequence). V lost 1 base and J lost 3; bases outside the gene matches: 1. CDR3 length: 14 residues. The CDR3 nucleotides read TGTGCCAGCAGTTTATTGGGGGGGACAGATACGCAGTATTTT. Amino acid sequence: CASSLLGGTDTQYF.

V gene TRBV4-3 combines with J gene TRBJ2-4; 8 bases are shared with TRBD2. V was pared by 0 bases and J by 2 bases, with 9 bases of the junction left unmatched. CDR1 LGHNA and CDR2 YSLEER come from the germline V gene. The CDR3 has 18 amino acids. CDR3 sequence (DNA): TGCGCCAGCAGCCAAGACGGCAGCGGGGGTACGACCAAAAACATTCAGTACTTC. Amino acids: CASSQDGSGGTTKNIQYF.

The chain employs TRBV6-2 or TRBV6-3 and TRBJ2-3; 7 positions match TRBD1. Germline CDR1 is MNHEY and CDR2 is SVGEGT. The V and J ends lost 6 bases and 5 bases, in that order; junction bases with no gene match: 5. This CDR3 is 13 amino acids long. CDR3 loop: CASSSQGRDTQYF. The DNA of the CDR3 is TGTGCCAGCAGCTCACAGGGGAGAGATACGCAGTATTTT.

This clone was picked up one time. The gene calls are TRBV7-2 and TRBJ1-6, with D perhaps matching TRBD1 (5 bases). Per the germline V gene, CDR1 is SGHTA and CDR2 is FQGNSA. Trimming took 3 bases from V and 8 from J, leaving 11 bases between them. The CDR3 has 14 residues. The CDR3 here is CASSFRVRDSPLHF. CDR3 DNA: TGTGCCAGCAGCTTCAGGGTGCGCGATTCACCCCTCCACTTT.

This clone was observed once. The CDR3 protein is CAWRDGGGAWGTEAFF. The DNA for the CDR3 is TGTGCCTGGAGGGATGGAGGGGGCGCCTGGGGGACTGAAGCTTTCTTT. The V and J genes are TRBV30 and TRBJ1-1; 7 nucleotides agree with TRBD1. The CDR3 is 16 amino acids. Germline V gene sequence: CDR1 GTSNPN, CDR2 SVGIG (reference sequence). Trimming cost V 3 bases and J 5 bases; bases outside gene matches: 15.

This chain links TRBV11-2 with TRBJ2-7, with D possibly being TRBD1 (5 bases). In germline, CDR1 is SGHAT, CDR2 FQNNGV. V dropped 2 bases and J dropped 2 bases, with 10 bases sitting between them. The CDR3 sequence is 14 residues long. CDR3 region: CASSLTGQTYEQYF. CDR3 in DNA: TGTGCCAGCAGCTTAACAGGTCAAACCTACGAGCAGTACTTC.